Below, 28 T cell receptor beta chains from the same sample are listed, as sequenced in a study of T cell responses to AZD1222 COVID-19 vaccine. Measured with immunoSEQ multiplex PCR; TCRdb has only the in-frame clones, and not every one. The sample carries 200,000 to 250,000 clones, about 94% recorded once. This sample comprised peripheral blood, obtained 28 days after the second dose of the MenACWY control vaccine. The source is an adult who received the MenACWY meningococcal vaccine as a control.

V usage is TRBV4-1 and J usage is TRBJ1-2; 8 nucleotides match TRBD1. Germline CDR1 reads MGHRA; CDR2 reads YSYEKL. The CDR3 covers 17 residues. The trim removed 0 bases at V and 5 bases at J, leaving 11 bases unmatched. The chain's CDR3 is CASSQDTGQGLGYGYTF. Here the CDR3 DNA reads TGCGCCAGCAGCCAAGATACAGGACAGGGACTCGGATATGGCTACACCTTC.

CDR3 residues: CASSLETSGRAGEQFF. The CDR3 nucleotides are TGCGCCAGCAGCTTGGAAACTAGCGGGAGGGCCGGTGAGCAGTTCTTC. J is TRBJ2-1 and V is TRBV5-1, with TRBD2 identical over 13 bases. CDR1 and CDR2 (germline): SGHRS, YFSETQ. This CDR3 is 16 amino acids long. The V gene end was trimmed by 0 bases and the J gene end by 9 bases; junction bases not matched to a gene: 6. Variable domain in full (rest from reference TRBV5-1 and TRBJ2-1): KAGVTQTPRYLIKTRGQQVTLSCSPISGHRSVSWYQQTPGQGLQFLFEYFSETQRNKGNFPGRFSGRQFSNSRSEMNVSTLELGDSALYLCASSLETSGRAGEQFFGPGTRLTVL.

This chain links TRBV27 with TRBJ2-5; no reliable D call. V was clipped by 5 bases and J by 4 bases, with 8 bases between them. CDR1 is MNHEY, CDR2 SMNVEV, per germline (reference sequence). The CDR3 runs 12 residues. Here the CDR3 DNA reads TGTGCCAGCAGTACCGTGGGAGAGACCCAGTACTTC. Its protein product is CASSTVGETQYF.

The rearrangement uses TRBV28 and TRBJ1-5; D uncertain. This CDR3 has 17 residues. V shed 4 bases and J shed 1 base, with 17 bases lying between them. The germline gives CDR1 MDHEN, CDR2 SYDVKM. CDR3: CASSSPAGVGSNQPQHF. DNA of the CDR3: TGTGCCAGCAGTTCCCCAGCCGGGGTGGGGAGCAATCAGCCCCAGCATTTT.

This rearrangement joins TRBV6-4 to TRBJ1-2, with D uncertain. Trimming left V 2 bases short and J 10 bases short, with 8 bases between. This CDR3 region has 11 residues. CDR1 MRHNA and CDR2 SNTAGT come from the germline V gene. CDR3 residues: CASSDGDPYTF. The CDR3 DNA follows: TGTGCCAGCAGTGACGGGGATCCCTACACCTTC.

This sequence joins TRBV29-1 and TRBJ1-2; the D gene is possibly TRBD1 (6 bases). V dropped 6 bases and J dropped 2 bases, with 19 bases sitting between them. Germline values: CDR1 SQVTM, CDR2 ANQGSEA. The CDR3 length is 15 residues. The CDR3 loop reads CSVEGAPGQNYGYTF. The DNA for the CDR3 is TGCAGCGTAGAGGGTGCACCGGGACAAAACTATGGCTACACCTTC.

This clone was detected only once. V and J are TRBV9 and TRBJ2-1, with TRBD2 matching over 14 bases. CDR3 size: 18 residues. Losses at the gene ends were 3 bases for V and 9 bases for J; bases not matched to a gene: 14. The germline V gene encodes CDR1 SGDLS and CDR2 YYNGEE. In DNA, the CDR3 is TGTGCCAGCAGCGCTGGGGGACTAGCGGGAGTGGGGTTGGGTGAGCAGTTCTTC. It is translated as CASSAGGLAGVGLGEQFF.

The chain combines TRBV2 with TRBJ2-1, with TRBD2 identical over 12 bases. The V gene's germline CDR1 is SNHLY and CDR2 FYNNEI. Losses at the gene ends were 5 bases for V and 5 bases for J; bases not matched to a gene: 7. The CDR3 runs to 16 residues. This chain's CDR3 is CASSKPGLAGHNEQFF. The CDR3 nucleotides are TGTGCCAGCAGTAAGCCGGGACTAGCGGGTCACAATGAGCAGTTCTTC.

The chain combines TRBV7-6 with TRBJ2-3; TRBD2 agrees at 11 bases. CDR3 length equals 15 residues. The germline V gene has CDR1 SGHVS and CDR2 FNYEAQ. V gave up 5 bases and J gave up 0 bases; unmatched junction bases: 1. CDR3 nucleotides: TGTGCCAGCAGCCGGACTAGCGGGAGCACAGATACGCAGTATTTT. It specifies CASSRTSGSTDTQYF.

The J gene is TRBJ1-1, the V gene TRBV30; the D gene is possibly TRBD1 (5 bases). CDR3 size: 13 residues. CDR1 and CDR2 (germline): GTSNPN, SVGIG (reference sequence). V lost 4 bases and J lost 4, with 13 bases in between. The CDR3 loop is CAWNGGVGTEAFF. The CDR3 DNA sequence: TGTGCCTGGAATGGGGGTGTTGGCACTGAAGCTTTCTTT.

The chain is built from TRBV7-9 and TRBJ2-1; 13 bases fit TRBD2. V shed 2 bases and J 6 bases; nucleotides not matched to a gene: 10. Germline loops: CDR1 SEHNR, CDR2 FQNEAQ (reference sequence). The CDR3 loop spans 18 amino acids. The CDR3 is CASSLFPTGTSGTNEQFF. CDR3 coding DNA: TGTGCCAGCAGCTTATTCCCGACCGGGACTAGCGGGACCAATGAGCAGTTCTTC.

Here the CDR3 reads CASSQVGYGYTF. In DNA form, the CDR3 reads TGTGCCAGCAGCCAAGTGGGCTATGGCTACACCTTC. This sequence joins TRBV4-2 and TRBJ1-2; D is uncertain. There are 12 residues in the CDR3. V was trimmed by 1 base and J by 4 bases, leaving 4 bases between them. The V gene's germline CDR1 is LGHNA and CDR2 YNFKEQ.

This CDR3 is CASSGSAGEQYF. CDR3 bases: TGTGCCAGCAGCGGAAGTGCGGGGGAGCAGTACTTC. This rearrangement joins TRBV9 to TRBJ2-7, with D possibly being TRBD2 (6 bases). The CDR3 runs to 12 residues. The germline V gene encodes CDR1 SGDLS and CDR2 YYNGEE. Trimming took off 3 bases at V and 7 bases at J, with 11 bases between the two ends.

This chain joins TRBV7-9 and TRBJ2-7; D is possibly TRBD2 (6 bases). CDR1 is SEHNR, CDR2 FQNEAQ, per germline (reference sequence). The ends were cut back, 5 bases at V and 7 bases at J, with 12 bases in the middle. CDR3 length equals 12 residues. CDR3 nucleotides: TGTGCCAGCAGCCCGGTCGGAGGGGAGCAGTACTTC. Its protein is CASSPVGGEQYF.

This clone was found once. The chain links TRBV11-2 to TRBJ1-2; a possible D gene is TRBD1 (6 bases). V was cut by 0 bases and J by 4 bases, with 12 bases left in between. The CDR3 has 15 residues. Germline V gene sequence: CDR1 SGHAT, CDR2 FQNNGV. The CDR3 nucleotides read TGTGCCAGCAGCTTAGAACGTCGGGGGGCCTATGGCTACACCTTC. Protein product: CASSLERRGAYGYTF.

This clone is a singleton in its sample. The chain joins TRBV7-9 to TRBJ2-4; 10 bases match TRBD2. This CDR3 is built from 15 residues. CDR1 is SEHNR and CDR2 is FQNEAQ in the germline V gene (reference sequence). J gave up 6 bases and V 4 bases, and 6 bases lay outside the gene matches. CDR3 residues: CASSSTSGSLNIQYF. The CDR3 bases are TGTGCCAGCAGCTCGACTAGCGGGTCTTTAAACATTCAGTACTTC.

The J gene is TRBJ2-3, the V gene TRBV9; D not resolved. The germline V gene encodes CDR1 SGDLS and CDR2 YYNGEE. The CDR3 runs to 12 residues. V lost 3 bases to trimming and J lost 4 bases, with 6 bases between them. The CDR3 bases are TGTGCCAGCAGCGAGAATTCAGATACGCAGTATTTT. Amino acids: CASSENSDTQYF.

The chain has TRBV7-9 and TRBJ2-5; 12 nucleotides align to TRBD2. With V trimmed by 4 bases and J by 3 bases, 3 bases remained unmatched. The CDR3 totals 15 residues. Germline V gives CDR1 SEHNR, CDR2 FQNEAQ (reference sequence). CDR3 bases: TGTGCCAGCAGCTCCACTAGCGGGGGGAAAGAGACCCAGTACTTC. Its translation is CASSSTSGGKETQYF. Complete variable domain (other parts from reference TRBV7-9 and TRBJ2-5): DTGVSQNPRHKITKRGQNVTFRCDPISEHNRLYWYRQTLGQGPEFLTYFQNEAQLEKSRLLSDRFSAERPKGSFSTLEIQRTEQGDSAMYLCASSSTSGGKETQYFGPGTRLLVL.

The chain combines TRBV3-1 (or the pseudogene TRBV3-2) with TRBJ2-7, with D hard to call. Looked up from germline, CDR1 is LGHDT and CDR2 is YNNKEL (reference sequence). V lost 0 bases, J lost 3 bases, and 18 bases lay in between. The CDR3 totals 17 residues. The CDR3 bases are TGTGCCAGCAGCCAAGAGACGACCCAGGTAAGGGACTACGAGCAGTACTTC. This translates into CASSQETTQVRDYEQYF.

A single count supports this clone. This chain uses TRBV13 with TRBJ2-1; tentatively, D is TRBD2 (5 bases). Germline-derived CDR1 and CDR2 are PRHDT and FYEKMQ (reference sequence). The CDR3 covers 14 residues. Trimming pared 4 bases from V and 8 bases from J, leaving 15 bases between. In nucleotides, the CDR3 is TGTGCCAGCAGCTCCCCACCCGCGGGCTATGAGCAGTTCTTC. Translating gives CASSSPPAGYEQFF.

This clone came up once. V is TRBV12-3 or TRBV12-4 and J is TRBJ2-5; D uncertain. The length of the CDR3 is 13 residues. The ends were cut back, 6 bases at V and 4 bases at J, with 12 bases in the middle. The CDR3 DNA follows: TGTGCCAGCAGAACGTTTGGCGGAGAGACCCAGTACTTC. Protein product: CASRTFGGETQYF.

The sample holds one count of this clone. The chain joins TRBV9 to TRBJ1-2; 9 bases are shared with TRBD1. This CDR3 has 15 residues. Germline CDR1 reads SGDLS; CDR2 reads YYNGEE. Unmatched junction bases numbered 2, after V lost 0 bases and J lost 2 bases. CDR3 amino acids: CASSVAGTGNYGYTF. CDR3 DNA: TGTGCCAGCAGCGTAGCCGGGACAGGGAACTATGGCTACACCTTC. The full variable domain, with the rest looked up from reference TRBV9 and TRBJ1-2, is DSGVTQTPKHLITATGQRVTLRCSPRSGDLSVYWYQQSLDQGLQFLIQYYNGEERAKGNILERFSAQQFPDLHSELNLSSLELGDSALYFCASSVAGTGNYGYTFGSGTRLTVV.

The rearrangement joins TRBV11-2 to TRBJ2-3; 8 positions agree with TRBD2. The CDR3 is 15 amino acids. V gave up 7 bases and J gave up 2 bases; unmatched junction bases: 8. CDR1 is SGHAT, CDR2 FQNNGV, per germline. CDR3 region: CASTDRGGLTDTQYF. CDR3 DNA sequence: TGTGCCAGCACCGACCGCGGGGGGCTCACAGATACGCAGTATTTT.

The chain links TRBV5-8 to TRBJ2-3; D unresolved. CDR1 is SGHTS and CDR2 is YDEGEE in the germline V gene. CDR3 length: 12 residues. Trimming removed 4 bases at V and 5 bases at J, with 8 bases between. CDR3 residues: CASSPRLDTQYF. Here the CDR3 DNA reads TGTGCCAGCAGCCCCAGATTAGATACGCAGTATTTT.

In this sample, this clone turned up once. The chain uses TRBV15 and TRBJ1-5; 7 positions agree with TRBD1. V shed 1 base and J 6 bases; nucleotides not matched to a gene: 9. Germline V CDR1 and CDR2: LNHNV, YYDKDF (reference sequence). The CDR3 has 16 amino acids. CDR3 protein: CATSRAVGTGVQPQHF. CDR3 DNA: TGTGCCACCAGCAGAGCAGTCGGAACAGGGGTTCAGCCCCAGCATTTT.

This rearrangement joins TRBV7-3 to TRBJ1-2, with TRBD1 as a possible D gene (6 bases). There are 13 residues in the CDR3. Germline lookup yields CDR1 SGHTA and CDR2 FQGTGA. V was trimmed by 2 bases and J by 8 bases, leaving 12 bases between them. The CDR3 loop reads CASSLERGHGYTF. The DNA for the CDR3 is TGTGCCAGCAGCTTAGAGCGGGGGCACGGCTACACCTTC.

This clone was picked up one time. V and J are TRBV30 and TRBJ2-7; D ambiguous. CDR1 is GTSNPN and CDR2 is SVGIG in the germline V gene (reference sequence). The CDR3 has 12 residues. The V gene lost 1 base and the J gene lost 2 bases, with 6 bases spanning the gap. The CDR3, as DNA: TGTGCCTGGAGTGCTGACGCCTACGAGCAGTACTTC. As protein: CAWSADAYEQYF.

This chain joins TRBV29-1 and TRBJ2-3; the D gene is possibly TRBD2 (5 bases). Germline loops: CDR1 SQVTM, CDR2 ANQGSEA. The germline V and J ends were trimmed by 6 bases and 1 base, with 11 bases remaining between them. The CDR3 has 13 residues. The CDR3 bases are TGCAGCGTGGACTCCGTTGGCACAGATACGCAGTATTTT. This gives the protein CSVDSVGTDTQYF.